The clone carrying this T cell receptor beta chain is medium-sized. Its specificity is unknown. The data originate from a study of cytomegalovirus exposure and HLA in healthy donors. Study outcomes and limitations: An analysis that came later showed most CMV-associated TCR beta chains appearing HLA-restricted. Immune exposure data for these donors was limited to CMV serostatus. A link between a missense DCLRE1C variant and TCR beta V- and J-gene trimming emerged from a later analysis.

The CDR3 length is 14 residues. Trimming left V 5 bases short and J 7 bases short, with 12 bases between. The germline V gene encodes CDR1 SNHLY and CDR2 FYNNEI. A multiplex PCR was run with 60 Vbeta primers and 13 Jbeta primers. The assay was immunoSEQ multiplex PCR, and TCRdb's table has in-frame clones only and misses some. The sample carries fewer than 110,000 clones, 76% recorded once. This chain connects TRBV2 to TRBJ1-6; D is possibly TRBD1 (6 bases). The receptor was isolated from a woman between 18 and 29 years old in good health and CMV-seropositive. Sequencing input: PBMCs. CDR3 region: CASSSDSQNSPLHF. Written as DNA, the CDR3 is TGTGCCAGCAGTTCGGACAGCCAAAATTCACCCCTCCACTTT.